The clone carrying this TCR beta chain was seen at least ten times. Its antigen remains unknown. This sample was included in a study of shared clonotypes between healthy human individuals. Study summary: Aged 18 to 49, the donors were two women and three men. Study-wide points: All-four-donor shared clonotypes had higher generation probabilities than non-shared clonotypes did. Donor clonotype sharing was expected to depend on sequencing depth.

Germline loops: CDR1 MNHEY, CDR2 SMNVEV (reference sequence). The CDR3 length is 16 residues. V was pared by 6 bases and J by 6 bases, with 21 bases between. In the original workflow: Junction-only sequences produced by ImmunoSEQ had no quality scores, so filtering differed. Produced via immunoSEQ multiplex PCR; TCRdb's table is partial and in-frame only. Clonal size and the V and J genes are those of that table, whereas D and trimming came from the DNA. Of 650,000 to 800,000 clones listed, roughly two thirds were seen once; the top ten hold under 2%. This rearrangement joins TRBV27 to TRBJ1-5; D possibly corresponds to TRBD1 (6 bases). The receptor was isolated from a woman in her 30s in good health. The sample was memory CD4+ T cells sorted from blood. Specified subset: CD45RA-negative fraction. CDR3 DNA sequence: TGTGCCAGCAGATCGACAGTGGGGGGCTTCAGTCAGCCCCAGCATTTT. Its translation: CASRSTVGGFSQPQHF.